One and the same sample provided the 17 T cell receptor beta chains below, sequenced in a study of T cells after yellow fever vaccination. TCRdb re-derived calls from the 5' RACE reads in MiXCR, one entry per CDR3 protein. This sample has roughly 32,000 distinct CDR3 sequences, with approximately 6.6% found just once. The material was PBMCs, either bulk or a sorted T-cell subset (CD4+, CD8+, memory, or dextramer-sorted; not recorded which), obtained on the day of the first yellow fever vaccination. These receptors all come from a man between 18 and 35 years old who received the YFV17D yellow fever vaccine.

This clonotype was seen repeatedly, ten times or more. This chain uses TRBV12-3 or TRBV12-4 with TRBJ2-5, with 12 bases lining up with TRBD2. V lost 8 bases and J lost 3; bases outside the gene matches: 1. The length of the CDR3 is 13 residues. Here the CDR3 DNA reads TGTGCCAGCCGACTAGCGGGGGAAGAGACCCAGTACTTC. Its protein is CASRLAGEETQYF.

This clonotype appeared many times. This chain joins TRBV2 and TRBJ2-7; D uncertain. This CDR3 has 11 amino acids. Looked up from germline, CDR1 is SNHLY and CDR2 is FYNNEI. V was pared by 7 bases and J by 4 bases, with 8 bases between. The CDR3 region is CASTVGYEQYF. CDR3 sequence (DNA): TGTGCCAGCACCGTAGGGTACGAGCAGTACTTC.

Many counts were recorded for this clonotype. V is TRBV15 and J is TRBJ2-4; 8 bases align to TRBD1. The V gene's germline CDR1 is LNHNV and CDR2 YYDKDF (reference sequence). V lost 4 bases, J lost 5 bases, and 10 bases stayed unmatched. This CDR3 comprises 16 residues. CDR3 in DNA: TGTGCCACCAGCAACACACTGGGGACAGGCCAAAACATTCAGTACTTC. It encodes CATSNTLGTGQNIQYF.

As to this clonotype: An end of the junction does not agree with germline; a read error may underlie this. The V call is TRBV4-1, the J call TRBJ2-5; the D is unclear. Germline CDR1 MGHRA, CDR2 YSYEKL. The CDR3 is 15 residues long. CDR3 region: CACSLRWLNQETPYF. The CDR3 DNA is TGCGCCTGCAGCCTACGGTGGCTGAACCAAGAGACCCCGTACTTC.

The table lists this clonotype with many counts. The rearrangement uses TRBV5-1 and TRBJ1-2; D call uncertain. The CDR3 runs to 14 residues. Trimming took 1 base from V and 4 from J, leaving 11 bases between them. Germline V gene data show CDR1 as SGHRS and CDR2 as YFSETQ. In DNA form, the CDR3 reads TGCGCCAGCAGCTTGTACATTAAGGGCTATGGCTACACCTTC. Its translation is CASSLYIKGYGYTF. The whole variable domain, remainder taken from reference TRBV5-1 and TRBJ1-2, is KAGVTQTPRYLIKTRGQQVTLSCSPISGHRSVSWYQQTPGQGLQFLFEYFSETQRNKGNFPGRFSGRQFSNSRSEMNVSTLELGDSALYLCASSLYIKGYGYTFGSGTRLTVV.

This clonotype was seen at least ten times. The genes are TRBV5-1 and TRBJ2-2; TRBD2 might be the D (5 bases). The V gene lost 7 bases and the J gene lost 1 base, with 11 bases spanning the gap. Germline V gene lookup returns CDR1 SGHRS and CDR2 YFSETQ. The CDR3 consists of 14 residues. The CDR3 loop is CASFAGLNTGELFF. CDR3 DNA sequence: TGCGCCAGCTTTGCGGGCTTGAACACCGGGGAGCTGTTTTTT.

This clonotype occurred many times. V and J are TRBV6-1 and TRBJ1-6; the D gene is possibly TRBD1 (6 bases). CDR1 MNHNS and CDR2 SASEGT come from the germline V gene. V lost 7 bases, J lost 14 bases, and 24 bases lay in between. The CDR3 has 15 residues. The DNA for the CDR3 is TGTGCCAGCACTGGAGAGGGGGACGGGGGTAGAGCCCTCCACTTT. Protein sequence: CASTGEGDGGRALHF.

There are many counts of this clonotype. The V gene is TRBV6-5, the J gene TRBJ2-2; no firm D call. Germline assignment: CDR1 MNHEY and CDR2 SVGAGI. The CDR3 is 12 amino acids. V lost 6 bases and J lost 7, with 9 bases in between. The CDR3 loop reads CASSPGGGELFF. CDR3 in DNA: TGTGCCAGCAGCCCGGGCGGCGGGGAGCTGTTTTTT.

This clonotype turned up a few times. The J gene is TRBJ2-7, the V gene TRBV20-1, with 7 bases that match TRBD1. The V gene end was trimmed by 2 bases and the J gene end by 5 bases; junction bases not matched to a gene: 9. The CDR3 runs to 14 residues. Germline V gene data show CDR1 as DFQATT and CDR2 as SNEGSKA (reference sequence). The DNA of the CDR3 is TGCAGTGCTAGAACCAACAGGGGATGGGACGAGCAGTACGTC. It codes for CSARTNRGWDEQYV.

The V call is TRBV20-1, the J call TRBJ1-3; the D is unclear. The CDR3 is 14 amino acids. The germline V gene has CDR1 DFQATT and CDR2 SNEGSKA (reference sequence). V was clipped by 4 bases and J by 4 bases, with 14 bases between them. The CDR3 DNA sequence: TGCAGTGCTACTTTCCGGGGTGGAGGAAACACCATATATTTT. Its protein is CSATFRGGGNTIYF.

The sample holds many counts of this clonotype. The chain is built from TRBV7-3 and TRBJ2-3; TRBD1 matches at 7 bases. J was trimmed by 5 bases and V by 3 bases; bases with no gene match: 2. Germline CDR1 is SGHTA and CDR2 is FQGTGA. The CDR3 contains 13 residues. CDR3 sequence (DNA): TGTGCCAGCAGCTTTGACAGGGAAGATACGCAGTATTTT. Its translation is CASSFDREDTQYF.

This clonotype was observed at least ten times. The V gene is TRBV24-1, the J gene TRBJ1-2, with D unresolved. This CDR3 comprises 11 residues. Germline loops: CDR1 KGHDR, CDR2 SFDVKD. V was pared by 4 bases and J by 4 bases, with 3 bases between. CDR3 sequence: CATSDTYGYTF. The CDR3 coding sequence is TGTGCCACCAGTGACACCTATGGCTACACCTTC.

This clonotype was picked up a small number of times. This rearrangement joins TRBV7-2 to TRBJ1-2, with D maybe TRBD1 (5 bases). Germline V gene lookup returns CDR1 SGHTA and CDR2 FQGNSA. Trimming cost V 6 bases and J 3 bases, with 14 bases left between them. The CDR3 is 14 amino acids. In nucleotides, the CDR3 is TGTGCCAGCAGACCCCCCGGGGGTTACTATGGCTACACCTTC. It specifies CASRPPGGYYGYTF.

The genes are TRBV11-2 and TRBJ1-5, with 8 bases matching TRBD1. Trimming at V came to 5 bases and at J to 6 bases, leaving 15 bases not matched to a gene. The CDR3 extends over 17 amino acids. Germline V gene lookup returns CDR1 SGHAT and CDR2 FQNNGV. The DNA of the CDR3 is TGTGCCAGCAGCGCAAAGACAGGGGCGAGGGACATTCAGCCCCAGCATTTT. Protein: CASSAKTGARDIQPQHF.

This clonotype has a count of ten or more. The V call is TRBV6-5, the J call TRBJ2-5, with D perhaps assigned TRBD1 or TRBD2 (5 bases each). The CDR3 runs to 15 residues. Germline V gives CDR1 MNHEY, CDR2 SVGAGI. The germline V and J ends were trimmed by 2 bases and 4 bases, with 14 bases remaining between them. The DNA of the CDR3 is TGTGCCAGCAGTTACACGGGGCCTCCAGGAGAGACCCAGTACTTC. Protein product: CASSYTGPPGETQYF.

Many counts were recorded for this clonotype. The chain is built from TRBV27 and TRBJ2-5; TRBD2 aligns across 10 bases. The germline V gene encodes CDR1 MNHEY and CDR2 SMNVEV (reference sequence). The CDR3 has 17 amino acids. V gave up 3 bases and J gave up 5 bases; unmatched junction bases: 12. The CDR3, as DNA: TGTGCCAGCAGTTTCCACAAACTAGCGGGACGGCCTGAGACCCAGTACTTC. It encodes CASSFHKLAGRPETQYF.

Many counts were recorded for this clonotype. V and J are TRBV2 and TRBJ2-3; TRBD1 might be the D (5 bases). The germline V and J ends were trimmed by 6 bases and 0 bases, with 7 bases remaining between them. The V gene's germline CDR1 is SNHLY and CDR2 FYNNEI. This CDR3 has 13 residues. The CDR3 DNA reads TGTGCCAGCAGCAGGGAAAGCACAGATACGCAGTATTTT. It translates to CASSRESTDTQYF.